This T cell receptor (beta chain) stems from a study of T cell changes during pregnancy in multiple sclerosis. The method was immunoSEQ multiplex PCR; TCRdb's version includes in-frame clones alone and lacks a portion of them. The sample holds about 40,000 clones, under 95% seen once. The sample consisted of CD4+ T cells from peripheral blood mononuclear cells, taken in the third trimester of pregnancy. The sequence was obtained from a female donor with multiple sclerosis, enrolled in a pregnancy study.

CDR3 DNA: TGTGCCAGTAGTATTGTTTCCCGGGGGATCAGGAATGAGCAGTTCTTC. This codes for CASSIVSRGIRNEQFF. The chain couples TRBV19 to TRBJ2-1, with D possibly being TRBD2 (6 bases). V shed 3 bases and J shed 7 bases, with 19 bases lying between them. Germline V gives CDR1 LNHDA, CDR2 SQIVND (reference sequence). The CDR3 has 16 residues.